The 9 T cell receptor beta chains reported below all come from one sample, sequenced in a study of shared clonotypes between healthy human individuals. Data came from immunoSEQ multiplex PCR; TCRdb stores just in-frame clones and leaves some out. The repertoire holds 950,000 to 1,100,000 clones, under 80% seen once, with nearly 1.5% in the top ten. Sequenced input: memory CD4+ T cells sorted from blood. Regarding subset: CD45RA-negative fraction. These receptors all come from a man younger than 35 in good health.

V gene TRBV29-1 combines with J gene TRBJ2-7, with 11 bases lining up with TRBD2. CDR1 and CDR2 (germline): SQVTM, ANQGSEA. This CDR3 region has 13 residues. V gave up 6 bases and J gave up 5 bases; unmatched junction bases: 6. CDR3 sequence: CSVLAGGWDEQYF. The CDR3 DNA reads TGCAGCGTGCTAGCGGGAGGATGGGACGAGCAGTACTTC.

This clone has just a few counts. The gene calls are TRBV6-6 and TRBJ1-2; D might be TRBD1 (5 bases). Per the germline V gene, CDR1 is MNHNY and CDR2 is SVGAGI (reference sequence). The CDR3 is 14 residues long. The V end lost 2 bases, the J end lost 5 bases, and 12 bases lay between the germline ends. The CDR3 is CASSYQGMIYGYTF. The CDR3 nucleotides are TGTGCCAGCAGTTACCAGGGAATGATATATGGCTACACCTTC.

The rearrangement uses TRBV19 and TRBJ2-3; 8 positions match TRBD2. The CDR3 loop spans 16 amino acids. The V segment lost 0 bases and the J segment 4 bases; nucleotides outside the gene matches: 6. The germline V gene encodes CDR1 LNHDA and CDR2 SQIVND (reference sequence). CDR3 nucleotides: TGTGCCAGTAGTATAGATCTGGCGGGGGGCTCAGATACGCAGTATTTT. This gives the protein CASSIDLAGGSDTQYF.

Note on this clone: This likely stems from a read error, as it lies one base from a far larger clone. The chain links TRBV25-1 to TRBJ1-1; 9 positions match TRBD1. V was clipped by 2 bases and J by 3 bases; unmatched bases: 1. Germline CDR1 is MGHDK and CDR2 is SYGVNS. This CDR3 spans 14 amino acids. This CDR3 reads CASSEDRGYTEAFF. CDR3 in DNA: TGTGCCAGCAGTGAAGACAGGGGGTACACTGAAGCTTTCTTT.

V is TRBV2 and J is TRBJ2-5, with 8 bases fitting TRBD2. Germline V lookup: CDR1 SNHLY, CDR2 FYNNEI. The CDR3 length is 15 residues. V trimming: 3 bases; J trimming: 2 bases; junction bases outside the gene matches: 5. CDR3 DNA sequence: TGTGCCAGCAGTGAGGAGCGGGGGCGACAAGAGACCCAGTACTTC. Its translation: CASSEERGRQETQYF.

The rearrangement links TRBV2 to TRBJ2-6, with TRBD2 matching 8 bases. The CDR3 is 16 amino acids. The J segment lost 1 base and the V segment lost 6 bases, leaving 5 bases of the junction unmatched. Germline V lookup: CDR1 SNHLY, CDR2 FYNNEI. The chain's CDR3 is CASSEPGGSGANVLTF. DNA of the CDR3: TGTGCCAGCAGCGAACCGGGAGGGTCTGGGGCCAACGTCCTGACTTTC.

The rearrangement joins TRBV5-4 to TRBJ2-2, with 11 bases fitting TRBD1. Trimming removed 3 bases from V and 6 bases from J; junction bases left unmatched: 7. CDR3 length: 16 residues. Germline values: CDR1 SGHNT, CDR2 YYREEE (reference sequence). The CDR3 bases are TGTGCCAGCAGCTCCTACCGGGGACAGGGGGCCGGGGAGCTGTTTTTT. Its translation is CASSSYRGQGAGELFF.

This clone has just a few counts. V and J are TRBV19 and TRBJ2-1; D is uncertain. With 3 bases removed from V and 5 bases from J, the gap between germline ends came to 5 bases. Germline CDR1 and CDR2: LNHDA and SQIVND (reference sequence). The CDR3 extends over 12 amino acids. CDR3 sequence: CASSMRHNEQFF. In nucleotides, the CDR3 is TGTGCCAGTAGTATGCGGCACAATGAGCAGTTCTTC.

V and J are TRBV11-2 and TRBJ1-5, with 7 bases fitting TRBD1. CDR1 is SGHAT, CDR2 FQNNGV, per germline. The CDR3 consists of 14 residues. The J segment lost 7 bases and the V segment lost 0 bases, leaving 3 bases of the junction unmatched. The CDR3 is CASSLEGGIQPQHF. The CDR3 DNA reads TGTGCCAGCAGCTTAGAAGGGGGCATCCAGCCCCAGCATTTT. The variable domain in full, completed from reference TRBV11-2 and TRBJ1-5, reads EAGVAQSPRYKIIEKRQSVAFWCNPISGHATLYWYQQILGQGPKLLIQFQNNGVVDDSQLPKDRFSAERLKGVDSTLKIQPAKLEDSAVYLCASSLEGGIQPQHFGDGTRLSIL.